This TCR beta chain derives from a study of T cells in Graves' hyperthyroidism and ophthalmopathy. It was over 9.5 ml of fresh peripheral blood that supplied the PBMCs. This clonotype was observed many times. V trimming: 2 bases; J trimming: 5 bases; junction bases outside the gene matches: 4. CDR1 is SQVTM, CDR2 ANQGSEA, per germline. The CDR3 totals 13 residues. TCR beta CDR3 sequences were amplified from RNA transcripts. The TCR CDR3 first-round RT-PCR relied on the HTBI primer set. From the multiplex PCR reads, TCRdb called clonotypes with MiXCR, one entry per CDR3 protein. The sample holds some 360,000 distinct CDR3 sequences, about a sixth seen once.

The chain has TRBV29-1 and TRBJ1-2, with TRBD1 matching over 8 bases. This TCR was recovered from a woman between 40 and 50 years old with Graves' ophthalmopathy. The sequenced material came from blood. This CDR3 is CSVEPDRGYGYTF. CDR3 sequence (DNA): TGCAGCGTTGAACCTGACAGGGGTTATGGCTACACCTTC. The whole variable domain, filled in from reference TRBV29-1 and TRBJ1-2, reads SAVISQKPSRDICQRGTSLTIQCQVDSQVTMMFWYRQQPGQSLTLIATANQGSEATYESGFVIDKFPISRPNLTFSTLTVSNMSPEDSSIYLCSVEPDRGYGYTFGSGTRLTVV.